This entry concerns a single TCR beta chain. This entry belongs to a study of Ad26.COV2.S vaccination and SARS-CoV-2 variants. Profiling relied on immunoSEQ multiplex PCR, and the TCRdb table lists in-frame clones only, not all of them. The sample carries some 400,000 clones, around nine tenths recorded once. As to treatment: around 19 received Ad26.COV2.S at low or high dose, single or two shots; roughly five received placebo; per-sample allocation not given. It was on day 63 after the first vaccine or placebo injection that samples were taken. This CDR3 contains 13 residues. CDR1 SGHTA and CDR2 FQGTGA come from the germline V gene. With 3 bases removed from V and 0 bases from J, the gap between germline ends came to 2 bases.

The sample in question was peripheral blood, obtained in a trial of Ad26.COV2.S vaccine versus placebo. This chain joins TRBV7-3 and TRBJ2-2; D is unresolved. The sequence came from a person between 18 and 65 years old who received the Ad26.COV2.S COVID-19 vaccine or a placebo. The CDR3 loop reads CASSFSNTGELFF. The CDR3 DNA is TGTGCCAGCAGCTTCTCGAACACCGGGGAGCTGTTTTTT.